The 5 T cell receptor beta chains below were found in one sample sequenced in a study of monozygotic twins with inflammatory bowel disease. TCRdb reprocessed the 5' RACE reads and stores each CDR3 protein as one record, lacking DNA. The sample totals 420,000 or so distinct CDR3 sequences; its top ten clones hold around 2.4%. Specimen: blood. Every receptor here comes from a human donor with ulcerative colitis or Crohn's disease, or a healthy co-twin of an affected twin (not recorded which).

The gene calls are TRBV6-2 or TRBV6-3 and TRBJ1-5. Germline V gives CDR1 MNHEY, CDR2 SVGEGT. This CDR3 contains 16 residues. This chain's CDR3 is CASSYSTAALGQPQHF.

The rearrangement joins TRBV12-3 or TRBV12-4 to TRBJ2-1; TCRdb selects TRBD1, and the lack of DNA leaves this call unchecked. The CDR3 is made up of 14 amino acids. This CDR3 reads CASGLVRGVNEQFF.

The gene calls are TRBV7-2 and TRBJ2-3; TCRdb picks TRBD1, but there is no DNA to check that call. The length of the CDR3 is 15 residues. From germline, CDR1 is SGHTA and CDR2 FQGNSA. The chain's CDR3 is CASSGNGAYTDTQYF.

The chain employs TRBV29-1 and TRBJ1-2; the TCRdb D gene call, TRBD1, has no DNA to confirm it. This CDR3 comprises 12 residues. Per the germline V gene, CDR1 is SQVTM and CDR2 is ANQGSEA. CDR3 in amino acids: CSVAGGSYGYTF.

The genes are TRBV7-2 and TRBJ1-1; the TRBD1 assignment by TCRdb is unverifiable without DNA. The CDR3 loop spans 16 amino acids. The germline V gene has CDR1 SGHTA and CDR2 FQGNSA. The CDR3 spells CASSPLPPGAPTEAFF. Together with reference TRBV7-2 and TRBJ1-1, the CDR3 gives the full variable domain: GAGVSQSPSNKVTEKGKDVELRCDPISGHTALYWYRQSLGQGLEFLIYFQGNSAPDKSGLPSDRFSAERTGGSVSTLTIQRTQQEDSAVYLCASSPLPPGAPTEAFFGQGTRLTVV.